This T cell receptor (beta chain) appears in the sequencing data of a study of T cells after somatic rescue of genetic block. TCRdb keeps only in-frame clones here, not all; method: immunoSEQ multiplex PCR. Of tens of thousands of clones listed, around 90% are singletons. This receptor was taken from a man aged 35 to 55. Sequencing was done on a sample of peripheral blood mononuclear cells (PBMCs).

This CDR3 reads CASSHLFRDRGYEQYF. In DNA, the CDR3 is TGCGCCAGCAGCCACCTATTCCGGGACAGGGGTTACGAGCAGTACTTC. The chain combines TRBV4-1 with TRBJ2-7; 10 bases map to TRBD1. The CDR3 has 16 amino acids. V lost 3 bases and J lost 4; bases outside the gene matches: 9. The germline V gene encodes CDR1 MGHRA and CDR2 YSYEKL.